This T cell receptor beta chain was identified in a study of blood T cells in healthy people across ages. A sample-barcoded 5' primer and a J-beta primer mix were used in a second PCR of about 6 to 11 cycles. TCRdb passed the 5' RACE reads through MiXCR, listing each CDR3 protein once. The sample has around 870,000 distinct CDR3 sequences, about 30% seen once. The CDR3 contains 15 residues. J lost 2 bases, V lost 6 bases, and 9 bases had no gene match. CDR1 and CDR2 (germline): SNHLY, FYNNEI. A note on this clonotype: Its target is not known.

Study-level points and caveats: Samples with more naive T cells showed higher observed beta diversity.

Specimen: blood. The rearrangement uses TRBV2 and TRBJ1-1; 7 nucleotides line up with TRBD1. This clonotype was obtained from a woman aged 80 or over in good health. Here the CDR3 reads CASRDRDSVNTEAFF. In DNA, the CDR3 is TGTGCCAGCAGAGACCGGGACAGCGTAAACACTGAAGCTTTCTTT.